This passage covers 22 T cell receptor beta chains from one sample sequenced in a study of CD8+ T cells in alopecia areata. RNA extraction was followed by reverse transcription into cDNA, which acted as the sequencing template. Sequencing used immunoSEQ multiplex PCR; TCRdb keeps in-frame clones, though not all of them. Among more than 12,000 clones, around 60% were seen once, and the ten largest hold 3% to 4.5%. It was for five patients that CD4+ cells were sorted into CD25+CD127- cells. Sequencing was carried out using CD4+ Tregs sorted from blood. The origin of the receptors is a human donor with alopecia areata.

About this clone itself: Germline is not matched at one junction end, which may reflect a read error. The chain carries TRBV19 and TRBJ1-5, with TRBD1 as a possible D gene (5 bases). Germline V gives CDR1 LNHDA, CDR2 SQIVND (reference sequence). This CDR3 is 15 amino acids long. CDR3 sequence (DNA): TGTGCCAGTAGTATGGGGGGTAGTGGCAAACAGCCCCAGCATTTT. It yields the protein CASSMGGSGKQPQHF. Variable domain in full (rest from reference TRBV19 and TRBJ1-5): DGGITQSPKYLFRKEGQNVTLSCEQNLNHDAMYWYRQDPGQGLRLIYYSQIVNDFQKGDIAEGYSVSREKKESFPLTVTSAQKNPTAFYLCASSMGGSGKQPQHFGDGTRLSIL.

The genes are TRBV2 and TRBJ2-1, with D tentatively TRBD1 (5 bases). The CDR3 totals 15 residues. Germline V gives CDR1 SNHLY, CDR2 FYNNEI. V lost 6 bases and J lost 7, with 19 bases in between. The CDR3 coding sequence is TGTGCCAGCAGCGGTTGGACAAAGGCACTAAATGAGCAGTTCTTC. Translated: CASSGWTKALNEQFF.

This clone has just one count. This chain links TRBV23-1 with TRBJ1-4, with 7 bases aligning to TRBD1. TRBV23-1 counts as an open reading frame of uncertain function. Trimming took 2 bases from V and 8 from J; bases not matched to a gene: 8. There are 15 residues in the CDR3. The DNA for the CDR3 is TGCGCCAGCAGTCAACACAGGGGCTTTGGAGAAAAACTGTTTTTT. Translated: CASSQHRGFGEKLFF.

The chain carries TRBV9 and TRBJ2-1, with 7 bases aligning to TRBD2. CDR1 and CDR2 (germline): SGDLS, YYNGEE. The CDR3 contains 15 residues. J gave up 5 bases and V 3 bases, and 8 bases lay outside the gene matches. The CDR3 loop reads CASSARLAWNNEQFF. In DNA form, the CDR3 reads TGTGCCAGCAGCGCTCGACTAGCCTGGAACAATGAGCAGTTCTTC.

This clone was counted between two and nine times. The chain combines TRBV28 with TRBJ1-2; 10 bases map to TRBD1. The V and J ends lost 3 bases and 6 bases, in that order; junction bases with no gene match: 4. CDR3 length equals 14 residues. Germline CDR1 MDHEN, CDR2 SYDVKM. The CDR3 DNA is TGTGCCAGCAGTTTCGGACAGGGGGTAAATGGCTACACCTTC. This sequence encodes CASSFGQGVNGYTF.

This clone has a handful of counts. The CDR3 DNA sequence: TGTGCCAGCAGTTACTCAGGGTCTTCCGTCTACGAGCAGTACTTC. Its protein is CASSYSGSSVYEQYF. This sequence joins TRBV6-6 and TRBJ2-5; D ambiguous. The DNA end lines up better with TRBJ2-7; the J call may be wrong. Germline V gene sequence: CDR1 MNHNY, CDR2 SVGAGI (reference sequence). CDR3 length equals 15 residues.

The chain carries TRBV6-5 and TRBJ1-2; no definite D call. The CDR3 contains 14 residues. The V and J ends lost 5 bases and 0 bases respectively, with 10 bases between them. Germline CDR1 and CDR2: MNHEY and SVGAGI. CDR3 nucleotide sequence: TGTGCCAGCAGTGCAAACGGGGCTAACTATGGCTACACCTTC. This gives the protein CASSANGANYGYTF.

This sequence joins TRBV2 and TRBJ2-3, with TRBD1 as a possible D gene (5 bases). V was cut by 10 bases and J by 4 bases, with 18 bases left in between. The CDR3 covers 14 residues. Germline V gene lookup returns CDR1 SNHLY and CDR2 FYNNEI. In DNA form, the CDR3 reads TGTGCCAACACAAAGGGGCAGTCGCCAGATACGCAGTATTTT. This translates into CANTKGQSPDTQYF.

This clone has only a few counts. V gene TRBV10-3 combines with J gene TRBJ1-6, with D tentatively TRBD1 (6 bases). The CDR3 contains 17 residues. V was cut by 3 bases and J by 14 bases, with 26 bases left in between. The germline V gene encodes CDR1 ENHRY and CDR2 SYGVKD. This CDR3 reads CAISDGGGRDASRALHF. The DNA of the CDR3 is TGTGCCATCAGTGACGGGGGGGGCCGGGACGCATCACGGGCCCTCCACTTT.

The rearrangement uses TRBV4-1 and TRBJ2-1; TRBD2 is a possible D gene (6 bases). CDR1 and CDR2 from the germline V gene are MGHRA and YSYEKL. Trimming removed 0 bases from V and 6 bases from J, with 18 bases in between. This CDR3 has 17 amino acids. The CDR3, as DNA: TGCGCCAGCAGCCAAGATATCCACCGGGAGTACCGCAATGAGCAGTTCTTC. Protein sequence: CASSQDIHREYRNEQFF.

The chain is built from TRBV9 and TRBJ2-2; TRBD2 matches 8 bases. Germline loops: CDR1 SGDLS, CDR2 YYNGEE. This CDR3 spans 18 amino acids. The V segment lost 0 bases and the J segment 1 base; nucleotides outside the gene matches: 8. CDR3 sequence: CASSVGPGGLRNTGELFF. The CDR3 DNA reads as TGTGCCAGCAGCGTAGGACCGGGGGGGCTAAGGAACACCGGGGAGCTGTTTTTT.

The chain recombines TRBV20-1 with TRBJ2-3; D is undetermined. The germline V gene encodes CDR1 DFQATT and CDR2 SNEGSKA (reference sequence). The ends were cut back, 1 base at V and 10 bases at J, with 6 bases in the middle. This CDR3 comprises 10 residues. CDR3 nucleotides: TGCAGTGCTAGAGGGGGTGCGCAGTATTTT. Its translation: CSARGGAQYF.

This clone was observed a handful of times. The V call is TRBV27, the J call TRBJ2-6; D remains unclear. Between the trimmed V and J ends, which lost 3 bases and 2 bases, there was a span of 8 bases. The CDR3 runs to 15 residues. Germline-derived CDR1 and CDR2 are MNHEY and SMNVEV (reference sequence). CDR3 bases: TGTGCCAGCAGTTTTTGGTTAACTGGGGCCAACGTCCTGACTTTC. Its protein is CASSFWLTGANVLTF.

This clone showed up just a few times. The chain has TRBV28 and TRBJ2-1; the match to TRBD1 covers 9 bases. Germline values: CDR1 MDHEN, CDR2 SYDVKM. Trimming cost V 5 bases and J 8 bases; bases outside gene matches: 16. The CDR3 covers 17 residues. CDR3 residues: CASSPQGTGWTADEQFF. CDR3 DNA sequence: TGTGCCAGCAGTCCGCAAGGGACAGGGTGGACCGCAGATGAGCAGTTCTTC.

The V call is TRBV5-6, the J call TRBJ2-1, with 9 bases lining up with TRBD2. This CDR3 spans 16 amino acids. Germline assignment: CDR1 SGHDT and CDR2 YYEEEE. V was pared by 1 base and J by 2 bases, with 4 bases of the junction left unmatched. The CDR3 loop is CASSLIPSGTYNEQFF. The CDR3 DNA sequence: TGTGCCAGCAGCTTGATTCCTAGCGGGACCTACAATGAGCAGTTCTTC.

In nucleotides, the CDR3 is TGTGCCAGCAGCCCCTTTGGGGTTACGAACACCGGGGAGCTGTTTTTT. The encoded protein is CASSPFGVTNTGELFF. This chain connects TRBV7-9 to TRBJ2-2; D uncertain. CDR3 size: 16 residues. Germline-derived CDR1 and CDR2 are SEHNR and FQNEAQ (reference sequence). The V end lost 5 bases, the J end lost 0 bases, and 13 bases lay between the germline ends.

V and J are TRBV5-1 and TRBJ1-4, with no clear D. V lost 4 bases and J lost 4, with 11 bases in between. The length of the CDR3 is 14 residues. CDR1 is SGHRS, CDR2 YFSETQ, per germline. The CDR3, as DNA: TGCGCCAGCAGCCTGAACAGTGATAATGAAAAACTGTTTTTT. It specifies CASSLNSDNEKLFF.

V and J are TRBV7-2 and TRBJ2-3; D tentatively fits TRBD1 or TRBD2 (5 bases each). Germline V gene data show CDR1 as SGHTA and CDR2 as FQGNSA. Between the trimmed V and J ends, which lost 0 bases and 7 bases, there was a span of 20 bases. This CDR3 comprises 17 residues. The CDR3 reads CASSLAGVRIYQNTQYF. The CDR3 DNA reads as TGTGCCAGCAGCTTAGCGGGGGTCCGGATCTACCAGAATACGCAGTATTTT.

This clone was picked up a small number of times. The V and J genes are TRBV7-9 and TRBJ2-3; D might be TRBD2 (5 bases). CDR1 and CDR2 from the germline V gene are SEHNR and FQNEAQ (reference sequence). V was shortened by 4 bases and J by 4 bases, with 15 bases between the two germline ends. This CDR3 region has 15 residues. In DNA form, the CDR3 reads TGTGCCAGCAGCTCAGACCTGGGAGTAGCAGATACGCAGTATTTT. It translates to CASSSDLGVADTQYF.

In this sample, this clone turned up a few times. CDR3 coding DNA: TGTGCCAGCAGTGAACTGCGGACTAGCGTGCTTACGCAGTATTTT. Translation gives CASSELRTSVLTQYF. The V gene is TRBV2, the J gene TRBJ2-3, with TRBD2 matching over 9 bases. The CDR3 runs to 15 residues. After removal of 2 bases from V and 8 bases from J, the junction contained 8 bases not matched to a gene. Germline lookup yields CDR1 SNHLY and CDR2 FYNNEI.

The chain employs TRBV5-1 and TRBJ2-1, with D possibly being TRBD2 (5 bases). Germline V gives CDR1 SGHRS, CDR2 YFSETQ. Trimming took off 0 bases at V and 0 bases at J, with 7 bases between the two ends. The CDR3 has 15 residues. This CDR3 reads CASSLVGSSYNEQFF. The CDR3 bases are TGCGCCAGCAGCTTGGTTGGGAGCTCCTACAATGAGCAGTTCTTC.

This clone has a single count. This chain joins TRBV27 and TRBJ1-2; no firm D call. Germline V CDR1 and CDR2: MNHEY, SMNVEV (reference sequence). Trimming stripped 4 bases from V and 6 bases from J, with 15 bases between. CDR3 length equals 14 residues. The CDR3 coding sequence is TGTGCCAGCAGTTATCGGGGTATGAGAGATGGCTACACCTTC. As protein: CASSYRGMRDGYTF.